Here is one T cell receptor beta chain with its context. This clonotype was seen ten or more times. What this receptor recognizes is not known. No much larger clone exists at a distance of one base, and base qualities are not known. Library prep was done by 5' RACE. Reads for this sample came from a NextSeq 500. Unique molecular identifiers were attached to individual cDNA molecules in the TCR library protocol so that sequencing error and PCR bias could be corrected. Sequencing covered both TCR alpha and beta chains, and within each sample the abundances of alpha and beta sequences were tightly co-correlated. The authors processed their data as follows. V gene, J gene and CDR3 annotation of TCR sequences was performed with Decombinator V4. TCRs were defined as expanded if a significant change between any two time points was detected under a Poisson model with p below 0.0001. TCR abundances were normalised to the total number of TCRs sequenced in each sample and reported as counts per million. MAIT TCRs were defined by TRAV1-2 paired with TRAJ12, TRAJ20 or TRAJ33, and iNKT TCRs by TRAV10 paired with TRAJ18. A search of VDJdb, accessed on 1 November 2021, was run for TCRs annotated to CMV, EBV and SARS-CoV-2, with TCRs annotated for multiple antigens excluded. TCRdb reanalyzed the raw reads on its own, using fastp at Q25 for trimming and MiXCR for clone calling, and kept in-frame beta chains. When rows share a CDR3 protein, they turn into one entry using the most common DNA and genes. For this entry, the V and J calls and clone size follow TCRdb and not the study's own pipeline. This sample lists 20,000 to 25,000 distinct CDR3 sequences; approximately 4.5% were detected once. Together, the top ten hold approximately 15% of the sample.

Taken from the germline V gene (reference sequence), the CDR1 and CDR2 loops are DFQATT and SNEGSKA. The CDR3 measures 14 amino acids from cysteine to phenylalanine. Only CDR3 DNA remains: 42 bases, in frame from the first base. The junction carries 12 bases between V and J, which are trimmed by 3 bases and 3 bases respectively. This sample is drawn from a study of early T cells in non-severe SARS-CoV-2 infection (dated by TCRdb to the early 2020s). Notes on the research overall: Because TCR sequencing relied on bulk RNA taken from unsorted whole blood, pairing of alpha and beta chains was not possible.

Set within a cohort of healthcare workers in London, UK, this nested case-control study involved weekly PCR testing of nasopharyngeal swabs along with blood sampling. Healthcare workers were enrolled in the week of the UK lockdown, from 23 to 31 March 2020, and were followed every week for up to about 16 weeks. Study-level results and caveats: VDJdb matching was skewed toward anti-spike CD8 responses, so virus-specific expansions were likely underestimated and private and CD4 specificities were missed.

Sequencing was carried out using whole blood. This receptor was taken from an adult who was a healthcare worker with PCR-confirmed SARS-CoV-2 infection or an uninfected control (not recorded which). Rearrangement joined TRBV20-1 to TRBJ2-1; no confident D gene assignment can be made. The DNA is as follows: TGCAGTGCTAGGGCTACGTCTAGCTACAATGAGCAGTTCTTC. Translation gives CSARATSSYNEQFF.